The rows below give T cell receptor beta chains drawn from one sample of a study of blood T cell repertoires in COVID-19. Profiling relied on immunoSEQ multiplex PCR, and the TCRdb table lists in-frame clones only, not all of them. The sample holds some 340,000 clones, over 70% seen once. Sample: peripheral blood. These TCRs come from a man aged 30 to 39 with active or convalescent COVID-19. CDR3s include the opening cysteine and the closing phenylalanine or tryptophan. The D gene is left open where the match is weak. A row's size may be missing; if present it is once, few, many or a size class.

J gene | clone size | V gene | D gene | CDR3 DNA | CDR3 protein
TRBJ2-1 | . | TRBV9 | TRBD2 | TGTGCCAGCAGCGTAGGCGGGGGTGGATATGAGCAGTTCTTC | CASSVGGGGYEQFF
TRBJ1-2 | . | TRBV6-5 | TRBD1 | TGTGCCAGCACCAGAACAGGGGCGGCTGGCTACACCTTC | CASTRTGAAGYTF
TRBJ2-7 | few | TRBV11-2 | . | TGTGCCAGCAGCCCGAACCACGGGGAAAGGAGAGAGCGGTACTTC | CASSPNHGERRERYF
TRBJ1-2 | . | TRBV5-1 | . | TGCGCCAGCAGGAGGACAGCTCAACCAAACTATGGCTACACCTTC | CASRRTAQPNYGYTF
TRBJ1-1 | few | TRBV30 | . | TGTGCCTGGAGTGGGGGGGGGACGAACACTGAAGCTTTCTTT | CAWSGGGTNTEAFF
TRBJ2-2 | . | TRBV6-1 | . | TGTGCCAGCAGTGAAGGGCGGGCCGGGGAGCTGTTTTTT | CASSEGRAGELFF
TRBJ2-2 | . | TRBV9 | . | TGTGCCAGCAGCGACCGTCCAGGGGCTGTGAACACCGGGGAGCTGTTTTTT | CASSDRPGAVNTGELFF
TRBJ2-7 | . | TRBV7-3 | . | TGTGCCAGCAGCTTAGGCCCCTCCTACGAGCAGTACTTC | CASSLGPSYEQYF
TRBJ2-5 | . | TRBV18 | TRBD2 | TGTGCCAGCTCACCACTAGCGGGAGATTGGGAGACCCAGTACTTC | CASSPLAGDWETQYF
TRBJ2-3 | . | TRBV21-1 | . | TGTGCCAGCAGCAAAGTAGGAGGGGACAGGGTGTCAGATACGCAGTATTTT | CASSKVGGDRVSDTQYF
TRBJ2-7 | . | TRBV6-2/TRBV6-3 | . | TGTGCCAGCAGCCCAGCGAGTTCCTACGAGCAGTACTTC | CASSPASSYEQYF
TRBJ1-2 | . | TRBV4-3 | TRBD1 | TGCGCCAGCAGCCAGGGACAGGGGGCCCACTATGGCTACACCTTC | CASSQGQGAHYGYTF
TRBJ1-1 | few | TRBV18 | . | TGTGCCAGCTCACCAGGACAGCATGAAGCTTTCTTT | CASSPGQHEAFF
TRBJ2-2 | . | TRBV7-7 | TRBD1 | TGTGCCAGCAGCTTGTCGCCGGGACAGGGGAATCCCGGGGAGCTGTTTTTT | CASSLSPGQGNPGELFF
TRBJ1-1 | once | TRBV7-9 | TRBD1 | TGTGCCAGCAGCTCCTGGGACAGACTGTTGAACACTGAAGCTTTCTTT | CASSSWDRLLNTEAFF
TRBJ1-2 | . | TRBV6-5 | . | TGTGCCAGCAGCCGCGAGGGAGTCTATGGCTACACCTTC | CASSREGVYGYTF
TRBJ2-1 | . | TRBV7-3 | . | TGTGCCAGCAGCTTAAGGCGGGACGGCTCCAATGAGCAGTTCTTC | CASSLRRDGSNEQFF
TRBJ1-1 | . | TRBV7-6 | TRBD1 | TGTGCCAGCAGCTTAGAAGGACAGGGGGCGCGGGCTGAAGCTTTCTTT | CASSLEGQGARAEAFF
TRBJ1-1 | . | TRBV4-1 | TRBD1 | TGCGCCAGCAGACGTTCAGGGGGCACTGAAGCTTTCTTT | CASRRSGGTEAFF
TRBJ1-1 | . | TRBV30 | . | TGTGCCTGGAGGCGTTGGGGCAGGGACACTGAAGCTTTCTTT | CAWRRWGRDTEAFF
TRBJ1-2 | . | TRBV3-1/TRBV3-2 | . | TGTGCCAGCAGCCAAGAAAGTAGCGTGGACTATGGCTACACCTTC | CASSQESSVDYGYTF
TRBJ1-5 | . | TRBV4-3 | . | TGCGCCAGCAGCCAAGAAACAGCACATCAGCCCCAGCATTTT | CASSQETAHQPQHF